This T cell receptor (beta chain) was identified in a study of cytomegalovirus exposure and HLA in healthy donors. In the study overall: A prior study identified approximately 120 million unique TCR beta sequences from roughly 170 million T cells. Whole-study results and caveats: CMV antigen specificity was confirmed in vitro for a few CMV-associated chains. A later look showed TCR association rates differing by HLA locus, highest for DRB1 and lowest for HLA-C. It was about 150 TCR beta chains that were listed as cytomegalovirus-associated.

Both 60 Vbeta primers and 13 Jbeta primers went into the PCR. Sequenced by immunoSEQ multiplex PCR; TCRdb stores in-frame clones only, minus some. The table shows about 130,000 clones, with 70% to 80% occurring only once. Worth noting for this clone: Its specificity is not known.

The sample was PBMCs. The receptor's source is a man aged 35 to 55 in good health and CMV-seropositive.

The CDR3 region has the DNA TGCGCCAGCAGCCAAGAAGCTAGCGGGAGTGGGACCCAGTACTTC. This codes for CASSQEASGSGTQYF. The V gene is TRBV4-1, the J gene TRBJ2-5; TRBD2 aligns across 10 bases. With V trimmed by 0 bases and J by 7 bases, 5 bases remained unmatched. This CDR3 has 15 residues. Germline assignment: CDR1 MGHRA and CDR2 YSYEKL.